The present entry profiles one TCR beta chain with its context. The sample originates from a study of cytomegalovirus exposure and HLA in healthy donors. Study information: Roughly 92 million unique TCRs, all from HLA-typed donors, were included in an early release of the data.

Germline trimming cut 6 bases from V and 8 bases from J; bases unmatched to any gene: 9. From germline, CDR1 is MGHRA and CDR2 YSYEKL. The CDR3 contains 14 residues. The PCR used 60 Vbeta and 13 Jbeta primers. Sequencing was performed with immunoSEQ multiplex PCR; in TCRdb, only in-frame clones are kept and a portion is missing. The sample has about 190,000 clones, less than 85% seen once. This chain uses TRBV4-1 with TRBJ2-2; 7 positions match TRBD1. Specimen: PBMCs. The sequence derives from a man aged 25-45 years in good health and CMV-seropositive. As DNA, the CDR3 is TGCGCCAGCAGGGAAGAAGGGGGCTGGGGGGAGCTGTTTTTT. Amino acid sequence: CASREEGGWGELFF.